These 31 T cell receptor beta chains were all obtained from the same sample, sequenced in a study of OX40 agonist ivuxolimab in advanced cancers. Sequencing was performed with immunoSEQ multiplex PCR; in TCRdb, only in-frame clones are kept and a portion is missing. This table holds tens of thousands of clones, roughly 90% found once. Specimen: CD4+ or CD8+ T cells sorted from blood, collected in a trial of the OX40 agonist ivuxolimab. These receptors all stem from an adult with an advanced solid tumor such as melanoma, head and neck, liver or kidney cancer.

The J gene is TRBJ2-3, the V gene TRBV13; D possibly corresponds to TRBD2 (7 bases). Germline V gene data show CDR1 as PRHDT and CDR2 as FYEKMQ (reference sequence). V shed 2 bases and J shed 5 bases, with 11 bases lying between them. The CDR3 extends over 14 amino acids. DNA of the CDR3: TGTGCCAGCAGCTTAAGGGGGGGAGTAGATACGCAGTATTTT. It encodes CASSLRGGVDTQYF. Looking up the rest from reference TRBV13 and TRBJ2-3 gives the full variable domain: AAGVIQSPRHLIKEKRETATLKCYPIPRHDTVYWYQQGPGQDPQFLISFYEKMQSDKGSIPDRFSAQQFSDYHSELNMSSLELGDSALYFCASSLRGGVDTQYFGPGTRLTVL.

This chain uses TRBV9 with TRBJ1-2; no definite D call. Per the germline V gene, CDR1 is SGDLS and CDR2 is YYNGEE. Trimming took off 1 base at V and 3 bases at J, with 10 bases between the two ends. This CDR3 is 14 amino acids long. The CDR3 sequence is CASSVYGRDYGYTF. CDR3 bases: TGTGCCAGCAGCGTATACGGTAGGGACTATGGCTACACCTTC.

V usage is TRBV6-1 and J usage is TRBJ2-5; D unresolved. Trimming shortened V by 6 bases and J by 0 bases, and 14 bases separated the two germline ends. The CDR3 totals 15 residues. Germline V gives CDR1 MNHNS, CDR2 SASEGT. The CDR3 here is CASRRGPTYQETQYF. The CDR3 DNA is TGTGCCAGCAGACGAGGACCTACGTACCAAGAGACCCAGTACTTC.

The rearrangement links TRBV7-2 to TRBJ1-1, with unresolved D. The CDR3 loop spans 16 amino acids. Germline-derived CDR1 and CDR2 are SGHTA and FQGNSA. Trimming stripped 6 bases from V and 1 base from J, with 18 bases between. DNA of the CDR3: TGTGCCAGCAGTCTCTCCTTCTACGGCCCGAACACTGAAGCTTTCTTT. It specifies CASSLSFYGPNTEAFF.

This clone was found once. The chain has TRBV5-6 and TRBJ1-2; 7 bases map to TRBD1. The J segment lost 5 bases and the V segment lost 2 bases, leaving 15 bases of the junction unmatched. The CDR3 has 17 residues. Germline CDR1 reads SGHDT; CDR2 reads YYEEEE. The CDR3 coding sequence is TGTGCCAGCAGCTTTACGGGTTTTGGACAGGTGAATTATGGCTACACCTTC. Translation gives CASSFTGFGQVNYGYTF.

The J gene is TRBJ1-1, the V gene TRBV29-1, with D possibly being TRBD1 (5 bases). The CDR3 is 14 amino acids. V was trimmed by 1 base and J by 3 bases, leaving 12 bases between them. In germline, CDR1 is SQVTM, CDR2 ANQGSEA. CDR3 DNA: TGCAGCGTTGAAGTTCCGGGGGTGGACACTGAAGCTTTCTTT. Amino acids: CSVEVPGVDTEAFF.

The genes are TRBV6-6 and TRBJ2-7; TRBD2 matches 9 bases. The length of the CDR3 is 14 residues. Germline V gives CDR1 MNHNY, CDR2 SVGAGI (reference sequence). The J segment lost 3 bases and the V segment lost 6 bases, leaving 6 bases of the junction unmatched. The CDR3 DNA sequence: TGTGCCAGCAGATTAGCGGGAGAGAGCTACGAGCAGTACTTC. Its protein product is CASRLAGESYEQYF.

The DNA for the CDR3 is TGTGCCTGCAACCAGGGGGGGTCAGGAAACACCATATATTTT. This sequence encodes CACNQGGSGNTIYF. The rearrangement links TRBV30 to TRBJ1-3, with 7 bases fitting TRBD1. Looked up from germline, CDR1 is GTSNPN and CDR2 is SVGIG (reference sequence). The CDR3 has 14 residues. The V and J ends lost 6 bases and 4 bases, in that order; junction bases with no gene match: 9.

The rearrangement joins TRBV19 to TRBJ2-4; 10 bases are shared with TRBD2. CDR3 length: 19 amino acids. Trimming cost V 1 base and J 1 base; bases outside gene matches: 10. Per germline, CDR1 LNHDA and CDR2 SQIVND (reference sequence). CDR3 coding DNA: TGTGCCAGTAGTATAGCACCTAGCGGGAGCGCCGTGGCCAAAAACATTCAGTACTTC. It translates to CASSIAPSGSAVAKNIQYF.

This sequence joins TRBV4-3 and TRBJ2-3; D remains unclear. Trimming removed 0 bases from V and 1 base from J, with 11 bases in between. The CDR3 is 16 amino acids. Germline CDR1 is LGHNA and CDR2 is YSLEER. The CDR3 DNA reads TGCGCCAGCAGCCAAGATGGGCGAGGTCGCACAGATACGCAGTATTTT. This codes for CASSQDGRGRTDTQYF.

This chain connects TRBV7-5 to TRBJ2-5; the DNA was not compared with TRBD2, the D call given in the table. TRBV7-5 is flagged as a pseudogene. This CDR3 region has 17 residues. CDR3 sequence: CVRSLVSGLDRGETQYF. In nucleotides, the CDR3 is TGTGTCAGAAGCTTAGTGTCGGGACTAGATCGTGGGGAGACCCAGTACTTC.

The CDR3 bases are TGTGCCAGCAGCTTGGAGTGGGTTAGCTCCTACGAGCAGTACTTC. It specifies CASSLEWVSSYEQYF. The J gene is TRBJ2-7, the V gene TRBV5-4; D remains ambiguous. The CDR3 spans 15 residues. Looked up from germline, CDR1 is SGHNT and CDR2 is YYREEE (reference sequence). V gave up 0 bases and J gave up 0 bases, with 10 bases separating them.

This clone is a singleton in its sample. J is TRBJ2-7 and V is TRBV9, with D possibly being TRBD1 or TRBD2 (5 bases each). Germline V CDR1 and CDR2: SGDLS, YYNGEE. The CDR3 extends over 14 amino acids. V lost 2 bases, J lost 2 bases, and 11 bases lay in between. CDR3 bases: TGTGCCAGCAGCGTGATAGGGGACGCCTACGAGCAGTACTTC. It is translated as CASSVIGDAYEQYF.

The chain joins TRBV5-1 to TRBJ2-5; perhaps TRBD2 as D (5 bases). This CDR3 is built from 14 residues. V lost 0 bases to trimming and J lost 2 bases, with 8 bases between them. The germline CDR1 and CDR2 sequences are SGHRS and YFSETQ. The CDR3 nucleotides read TGCGCCAGCAGCTTGGTATCGGGGCAAGAGACCCAGTACTTC. This sequence encodes CASSLVSGQETQYF.

J is TRBJ2-1 and V is TRBV5-4; 11 positions match TRBD2. Germline CDR1 and CDR2: SGHNT and YYREEE (reference sequence). This CDR3 is 15 amino acids long. The V gene end was trimmed by 3 bases and the J gene end by 5 bases; junction bases not matched to a gene: 4. CDR3 region: CASSSAGLADNEQFF. CDR3 DNA: TGTGCCAGCAGCTCCGCGGGACTAGCGGACAATGAGCAGTTCTTC.

This rearrangement joins TRBV5-1 to TRBJ2-1; D is possibly TRBD2 (8 bases). Trimming cost V 7 bases and J 3 bases, with 20 bases left between them. Germline assignment: CDR1 SGHRS and CDR2 YFSETQ. The CDR3 is 16 residues long. The CDR3 reads CASRKGAAGDYNEQFF. The CDR3, as DNA: TGCGCCAGCCGTAAGGGGGCAGCGGGGGACTACAATGAGCAGTTCTTC.

The chain is built from TRBV13 and TRBJ1-2; possible D gene TRBD1, 5 bases. Germline CDR1 reads PRHDT; CDR2 reads FYEKMQ (reference sequence). This CDR3 has 13 amino acids. The germline V and J ends were trimmed by 5 bases and 5 bases, with 12 bases remaining between them. The CDR3 DNA sequence: TGTGCCAGCAGCCATAGTGGGGGTTATGGCTACACCTTC. As protein: CASSHSGGYGYTF. Full variable domain (missing parts from reference TRBV13 and TRBJ1-2): AAGVIQSPRHLIKEKRETATLKCYPIPRHDTVYWYQQGPGQDPQFLISFYEKMQSDKGSIPDRFSAQQFSDYHSELNMSSLELGDSALYFCASSHSGGYGYTFGSGTRLTVV.

The chain has TRBV5-1 and TRBJ2-1, with TRBD2 matching 14 bases. CDR1 is SGHRS and CDR2 is YFSETQ in the germline V gene. The length of the CDR3 is 16 residues. The junction had 3 bases not matched to a gene; V was cut back by 1 base and J by 6 bases. CDR3 sequence: CASSLYGTSGSNEQFF. The CDR3 region has the DNA TGCGCCAGCAGCTTGTACGGGACTAGCGGGAGCAATGAGCAGTTCTTC. Drawing the rest from reference TRBV5-1 and TRBJ2-1, the complete variable domain is KAGVTQTPRYLIKTRGQQVTLSCSPISGHRSVSWYQQTPGQGLQFLFEYFSETQRNKGNFPGRFSGRQFSNSRSEMNVSTLELGDSALYLCASSLYGTSGSNEQFFGPGTRLTVL.

The genes are TRBV19 and TRBJ2-3; possible D gene TRBD2, 7 bases. The CDR3 has 14 amino acids. Germline loops: CDR1 LNHDA, CDR2 SQIVND (reference sequence). Trimming cost V 8 bases and J 4 bases, with 16 bases left between them. CDR3 nucleotides: TGTGCCAGTTTACAAAGGGGGGGCCCAGATACGCAGTATTTT. The encoded protein is CASLQRGGPDTQYF.

The chain joins TRBV19 to TRBJ2-5; D is possibly TRBD1 (6 bases). CDR3 length equals 15 residues. Germline CDR1 reads LNHDA; CDR2 reads SQIVND (reference sequence). V lost 9 bases to trimming and J lost 5 bases, with 22 bases between them. The CDR3 loop reads CASMDGGAVSETQYF. CDR3 nucleotide sequence: TGTGCCAGCATGGATGGGGGCGCCGTGTCGGAGACCCAGTACTTC.

The chain combines TRBV19 with TRBJ1-2; 7 positions match TRBD1. The CDR3 consists of 15 residues. Germline CDR1 and CDR2: LNHDA and SQIVND (reference sequence). Trimming took 5 bases from V and 4 from J; bases not matched to a gene: 10. The CDR3 here is CASSLPGQPIYGYTF. The DNA of the CDR3 is TGTGCCAGTAGTCTTCCGGGACAGCCGATCTATGGCTACACCTTC.

The chain couples TRBV6-5 to TRBJ2-2; 9 bases are shared with TRBD1. Germline V gene lookup returns CDR1 MNHEY and CDR2 SVGAGI. This CDR3 contains 16 residues. Trimming at V came to 0 bases and at J to 5 bases, leaving 4 bases not matched to a gene. Here the CDR3 DNA reads TGTGCCAGCAGTTACTCGGCACAGGGGGCTACCGGGGAGCTGTTTTTT. This encodes CASSYSAQGATGELFF.

The chain joins TRBV19 to TRBJ2-5; 7 bases align to TRBD1. Unmatched junction bases numbered 4, after V lost 4 bases and J lost 5 bases. The CDR3 length is 13 residues. CDR1 is LNHDA, CDR2 SQIVND, per germline (reference sequence). The chain's CDR3 is CASSKQGKETQYF. The CDR3 region has the DNA TGTGCCAGTAGTAAACAGGGGAAGGAGACCCAGTACTTC.

This clone was picked up one time. This chain links TRBV30 with TRBJ2-7; weak D call: TRBD2 (7 bases). Germline V gives CDR1 GTSNPN, CDR2 SVGIG (reference sequence). Trimming pared 4 bases from V and 4 bases from J, leaving 20 bases between. The CDR3 sequence is 15 residues long. The CDR3 sequence: CAWTRGGVSGYEQYF. The CDR3 DNA reads as TGTGCCTGGACAAGGGGGGGCGTTTCAGGATACGAGCAGTACTTC.

This clone was picked up one time. The rearrangement uses TRBV14 and TRBJ1-2; D gene unclear. The CDR3 has 14 residues. V lost 2 bases to trimming and J lost 4 bases, with 11 bases between them. In germline, CDR1 is SGHDN, CDR2 FVKESK. The CDR3 here is CASSQQDGFYGYTF. CDR3 bases: TGTGCCAGCAGCCAACAGGACGGGTTCTATGGCTACACCTTC.

This clone turned up a few times. The V call is TRBV7-2, the J call TRBJ2-5; D is uncertain. Germline V gives CDR1 SGHTA, CDR2 FQGNSA. The CDR3 is 14 residues long. The V end lost 9 bases, the J end lost 2 bases, and 16 bases lay between the germline ends. CDR3 DNA sequence: TGTGCCAGTAGGACCAGGCGGCCTCAAGAGACCCAGTACTTC. Its protein product is CASRTRRPQETQYF.

V usage is TRBV10-1 and J usage is TRBJ2-5; D perhaps matches TRBD2 (7 bases). The CDR3 spans 14 residues. V was pared by 0 bases and J by 6 bases, with 11 bases between. The V gene's germline CDR1 is WNHNN and CDR2 SYGVQD (reference sequence). CDR3 sequence: CASSESRGGKTQYF. CDR3 DNA sequence: TGCGCCAGCAGTGAGTCGAGGGGGGGGAAGACCCAGTACTTC.

The chain recombines TRBV27 with TRBJ2-7, with 9 bases aligning to TRBD1. Germline V gene data show CDR1 as MNHEY and CDR2 as SMNVEV (reference sequence). The V gene end was trimmed by 7 bases and the J gene end by 2 bases; junction bases not matched to a gene: 9. This CDR3 region has 15 residues. CDR3 sequence reads: CASNPRGQGTYEQYF. The CDR3 bases are TGTGCCAGCAATCCGCGAGGACAGGGGACCTACGAGCAGTACTTC.

The chain recombines TRBV5-1 with TRBJ2-3; D gene uncertain. The CDR3 has 14 residues. Germline CDR1 is SGHRS and CDR2 is YFSETQ. V dropped 0 bases and J dropped 5 bases, with 10 bases sitting between them. The CDR3, as DNA: TGCGCCAGCAGCTTGGCGTCCCTTGGAGATACGCAGTATTTT. Its protein product is CASSLASLGDTQYF. Filled out from reference TRBV5-1 and TRBJ2-3, the complete variable domain reads KAGVTQTPRYLIKTRGQQVTLSCSPISGHRSVSWYQQTPGQGLQFLFEYFSETQRNKGNFPGRFSGRQFSNSRSEMNVSTLELGDSALYLCASSLASLGDTQYFGPGTRLTVL.

The V gene is TRBV5-1, the J gene TRBJ1-4; the D gene is possibly TRBD1 (5 bases). There are 16 residues in the CDR3. The ends were cut back, 0 bases at V and 5 bases at J, with 14 bases in the middle. Germline V gene sequence: CDR1 SGHRS, CDR2 YFSETQ. CDR3 protein: CASSLEIGTYNEKLFF. The CDR3 region has the DNA TGCGCCAGCAGCTTGGAGATAGGGACCTACAATGAAAAACTGTTTTTT.

The chain recombines TRBV11-3 with TRBJ2-5; D is undetermined. Germline loops: CDR1 SGHNT, CDR2 YENEEA. Trimming left V 6 bases short and J 7 bases short, with 9 bases between. The CDR3 has 11 amino acids. The CDR3 nucleotides read TGTGCCAGCAGAAGTTTCGGGACCCAGTACTTC. This gives the protein CASRSFGTQYF.